Shown below are 14 T cell receptor beta chains from a single sample sequenced in a study of regulatory T cells in long-lasting Graves disease (dated by TCRdb to the early 2020s). The library came from multiplex PCR. Sequenced on an Illumina HiSeq 4000. TCR beta libraries were built with iRepertoire HTBI primers and Arm-PCR amplification of CDR3 regions. Through fastp at Q25 and MiXCR, TCRdb rebuilt clones from the public reads, retaining in-frame beta chains. Each entry merges the rows of one CDR3 protein and shows their most common DNA and genes. This sample holds 350,000 to 450,000 distinct CDR3 sequences; about 15% were observed only once. The ten top clones hold 7.8% of the sample. The sample's time point label, decoded: newly diagnosed GD, antithyroid drugs for less than 3 months. For both TCR sequencing and RNA sequencing, RNA was extracted from PBMCs in TRIzol. In addition, the sample was reused for a study of T cells in Graves' hyperthyroidism and ophthalmopathy.

Material: peripheral blood mononuclear cells (PBMCs), obtained at new diagnosis, from a patient treated with antithyroid drugs. The receptor set was obtained from a woman aged 40 to 55 with Graves disease. Donor details come from another sample of the same person, matched by shared clones.

This clonotype showed up many times. The chain is built from TRBV7-9 and TRBJ2-2; a possible D gene is TRBD1 (6 bases). Germline V CDR1 and CDR2: SEHNR, FQNEAQ (reference sequence). Trimming shortened V by 5 bases and J by 1 base, and 8 bases separated the two germline ends. The CDR3 has 14 residues. In DNA form, the CDR3 reads TGTGCCAGCAGCAGGACAGAGAACACCGGGGAGCTGTTTTTT. Its protein is CASSRTENTGELFF.

This clonotype was observed a handful of times. This chain connects TRBV20-1 to TRBJ1-4; D may be TRBD1 (5 bases). The CDR3 runs 13 residues. V was shortened by 4 bases and J by 3 bases, with 9 bases between the two germline ends. Germline values: CDR1 DFQATT, CDR2 SNEGSKA (reference sequence). CDR3 sequence: CSATRGANEKLFF. The CDR3 region has the DNA TGCAGTGCTACCCGGGGGGCTAATGAAAAACTGTTTTTT.

This clonotype has just a few counts. The genes are TRBV7-3 and TRBJ2-2, with 9 bases fitting TRBD2. CDR1 SGHTA and CDR2 FQGTGA come from the germline V gene. This CDR3 region has 14 residues. V was pared by 5 bases and J by 7 bases, with 5 bases of the junction left unmatched. The CDR3 nucleotides read TGTGCCAGCAGCATAGGGACTAGCAGCGGGGAGCTGTTTTTT. This translates into CASSIGTSSGELFF.

This clonotype was recorded at least ten times. The V and J genes are TRBV11-3 and TRBJ2-5, with D perhaps TRBD1 (6 bases). The CDR3 has 14 residues. The V gene's germline CDR1 is SGHNT and CDR2 YENEEA. Trimming took 2 bases from V and 4 from J, leaving 11 bases between them. CDR3 protein: CASSLSRGSETQYF. CDR3 nucleotides: TGTGCCAGCAGCTTAAGCAGGGGATCAGAGACCCAGTACTTC.

Ten or more counts support this clonotype. The J gene is TRBJ2-5, the V gene TRBV7-9; TRBD1 matches 7 bases. The CDR3 loop spans 15 amino acids. Germline lookup yields CDR1 SEHNR and CDR2 FQNEAQ (reference sequence). Trimming cost V 5 bases and J 2 bases; bases outside gene matches: 8. DNA of the CDR3: TGTGCCAGCAGCATCCCAGACAGGGTGCAAGAGACCCAGTACTTC. This sequence encodes CASSIPDRVQETQYF.

This clonotype was seen many times. The chain uses TRBV28 and TRBJ2-7, with TRBD1 matching over 7 bases. Looked up from germline, CDR1 is MDHEN and CDR2 is SYDVKM. After removal of 5 bases from V and 3 bases from J, the junction contained 13 bases not matched to a gene. The CDR3 covers 16 residues. In nucleotides, the CDR3 is TGTGCCAGCAGTACAAAGACAGGGCTGAGAAGCTACGAGCAGTACTTC. Its protein product is CASSTKTGLRSYEQYF. Supplemented by reference TRBV28 and TRBJ2-7, the full variable domain reads DVKVTQSSRYLVKRTGEKVFLECVQDMDHENMFWYRQDPGLGLRLIYFSYDVKMKEKGDIPEGYSVSREKKERFSLILESASTNQTSMYLCASSTKTGLRSYEQYFGPGTRLTVT.

The chain is built from TRBV20-1 and TRBJ2-5; D is unresolved. V dropped 5 bases and J dropped 1 base, with 11 bases sitting between them. This CDR3 has 13 residues. Germline loops: CDR1 DFQATT, CDR2 SNEGSKA (reference sequence). The CDR3 nucleotides read TGCAGTGCTTCGGATCAGCTCCAAGAGACCCAGTACTTC. This codes for CSASDQLQETQYF.

Regarding this clonotype: Just one base apart from a much larger clone, this may be a read error. This rearrangement joins TRBV6-2 or TRBV6-3 to TRBJ1-2; 10 bases align to TRBD1. Germline V gene sequence: CDR1 MNHEY, CDR2 SVGEGT. The CDR3 is 12 amino acids. CDR3 sequence: CASRTGGYAYTF. CDR3 nucleotides: TGTGCCAGCAGGACAGGGGGCTATGCCTACACCTTC.

The chain is built from TRBV9 and TRBJ2-1, with D unclear. Per germline, CDR1 SGDLS and CDR2 YYNGEE. The ends were cut back, 0 bases at V and 0 bases at J, with 7 bases in the middle. This CDR3 is built from 15 residues. In DNA, the CDR3 is TGTGCCAGCAGCGTAGCGCCTAGCTCCTACAATGAGCAGTTCTTC. Its protein is CASSVAPSSYNEQFF.

This clonotype was counted many times. This rearrangement joins TRBV28 to TRBJ1-1; 9 bases match TRBD1. This CDR3 comprises 14 residues. Germline trimming cut 6 bases from V and 4 bases from J; bases unmatched to any gene: 6. Germline CDR1 reads MDHEN; CDR2 reads SYDVKM. The CDR3 region is CASRGQGTGTEAFF. Here the CDR3 DNA reads TGTGCCAGCAGAGGACAGGGGACGGGCACTGAAGCTTTCTTT.

As regards this clonotype: This likely came from a read error, as a far larger clone is one base away. CDR3 region: CASSHGTSAYEQYF. The CDR3 DNA follows: TGTGCCAGCAGCCATGGGACTAGCGCTTACGAGCAGTACTTC. V and J are TRBV2 and TRBJ2-7, with 10 bases matching TRBD2. The germline V gene encodes CDR1 SNHLY and CDR2 FYNNEI. CDR3 length: 14 amino acids. V shed 6 bases, J shed 4 bases, and the junction held 6 bases outside the gene matches.

Many counts were recorded for this clonotype. The chain couples TRBV20-1 to TRBJ2-5; TRBD2 matches at 7 bases. The CDR3 loop spans 15 amino acids. Germline V CDR1 and CDR2: DFQATT, SNEGSKA (reference sequence). The trim removed 4 bases at V and 1 base at J, leaving 9 bases unmatched. This chain's CDR3 is CSAMGGLAGQETQYF. The CDR3 DNA reads as TGCAGTGCTATGGGGGGATTAGCGGGCCAAGAGACCCAGTACTTC.

This sequence joins TRBV9 and TRBJ2-5; no firm D call. CDR1 and CDR2 from the germline V gene are SGDLS and YYNGEE. Trimming cost V 0 bases and J 5 bases, with 14 bases left between them. The CDR3 sequence is 15 residues long. CDR3 sequence (DNA): TGTGCCAGCAGCGTAGAACCCGGGTCGTGGGAGACCCAGTACTTC. Protein: CASSVEPGSWETQYF.

With respect to this clonotype: This may come from a read error, since a much larger clone is one base off. This rearrangement joins TRBV12-3 or TRBV12-4 to TRBJ1-2; 7 bases are shared with TRBD1. J was trimmed by 4 bases and V by 8 bases; bases with no gene match: 4. The CDR3 loop spans 12 amino acids. The CDR3 coding sequence is TGTGCCAGCGACAGGGCCGGCTATGGCTACACCTTC. Its protein is CASDRAGYGYTF.